Each of the 19 T cell receptor beta chains below was sequenced from the same sample in a study of OX40 agonist ivuxolimab in advanced cancers. Preparation of the library involved the immunoSEQ multiplex PCR assay. TCRdb retrieved this table from immuneACCESS and kept in-frame rearrangements only. Not all clones are present; in checked studies, unresolved V genes account for under half, and no reason is known for the remainder. Counted in this sample were 84,000 or so clones; more than 75% of them appeared once. The ten largest clones represent under 3.5% of the sample. The input for sequencing was CD4+ or CD8+ T cells sorted from blood, taken in a trial of the OX40 agonist ivuxolimab. The receptors originated from an adult with an advanced solid tumor such as melanoma, head and neck, liver or kidney cancer.

This chain joins TRBV27 and TRBJ2-2, with 7 bases lining up with TRBD1. The ends lost 1 base at V and 0 bases at J; junction bases unmatched: 5. The CDR3 runs to 17 residues. CDR1 and CDR2 from the germline V gene are MNHEY and SMNVEV (reference sequence). Here the CDR3 DNA reads TGTGCCAGCAGTTTATTTCAAGGGACAGCGAACACCGGGGAGCTGTTTTTT. Translated: CASSLFQGTANTGELFF.

This rearrangement joins TRBV6-1 to TRBJ1-5; TRBD1 matches 8 bases. There are 15 residues in the CDR3. CDR1 is MNHNS, CDR2 SASEGT, per germline. J gave up 4 bases and V 4 bases, and 6 bases lay outside the gene matches. The CDR3 nucleotides are TGTGCCAGCAGTGGGTCTAGACAGGGGAATCAGCCCCAGCATTTT. This sequence encodes CASSGSRQGNQPQHF.

V is TRBV6-1 and J is TRBJ2-4; D may be TRBD1 or TRBD2 (5 bases each). This CDR3 contains 14 residues. CDR1 and CDR2 from the germline V gene are MNHNS and SASEGT. V was clipped by 8 bases and J by 6 bases, with 17 bases between them. CDR3 amino acids: CASLDTGRLNIQYF. The CDR3 nucleotides are TGTGCCAGCCTGGACACGGGAAGATTAAACATTCAGTACTTC.

CDR3 DNA sequence: TGTGCCAGCAGGTCTCGACTTGGAGGGACCTACGAGCAGTACGTC. This sequence encodes CASRSRLGGTYEQYV. The V gene is TRBV28, the J gene TRBJ2-7; TRBD2 might be the D (6 bases). V was shortened by 6 bases and J by 2 bases, with 17 bases between the two germline ends. In germline, CDR1 is MDHEN, CDR2 SYDVKM. The CDR3 covers 15 residues.

The chain couples TRBV9 to TRBJ1-1, with a possible D match to TRBD1 (6 bases). Germline V gene sequence: CDR1 SGDLS, CDR2 YYNGEE. The CDR3 has 14 residues. V was shortened by 0 bases and J by 5 bases, with 11 bases between the two germline ends. DNA for the CDR3: TGTGCCAGCAGCGTAGCGGGGGCGGGGACTGAAGCTTTCTTT. This encodes CASSVAGAGTEAFF.

The V and J genes are TRBV28 and TRBJ2-7; 15 bases fit TRBD2. The CDR3 is made up of 17 amino acids. J was trimmed by 0 bases and V by 6 bases; bases with no gene match: 6. CDR1 MDHEN and CDR2 SYDVKM come from the germline V gene. This CDR3 is CASRNGLAGGSSYEQYF. The CDR3 nucleotides read TGTGCCAGCAGGAACGGACTAGCGGGGGGGAGCTCCTACGAGCAGTACTTC.

This rearrangement joins TRBV7-9 to TRBJ2-7; maybe TRBD2 (5 bases). From germline, CDR1 is SEHNR and CDR2 FQNEAQ (reference sequence). V was shortened by 1 base and J by 4 bases, with 17 bases between the two germline ends. The CDR3 runs 16 residues. In nucleotides, the CDR3 is TGTGCCAGCAGCTTAGTCCCGGTATCCGGACTTTACGAGCAGTACTTC. It is translated as CASSLVPVSGLYEQYF.

V is TRBV5-1 and J is TRBJ2-5, with D perhaps TRBD1 or TRBD2 (5 bases each). Germline V gene sequence: CDR1 SGHRS, CDR2 YFSETQ. Trimming took 0 bases from V and 7 from J, leaving 19 bases between them. This CDR3 contains 16 residues. Here the CDR3 reads CASSLVDGASAGTQYF. DNA of the CDR3: TGCGCCAGCAGCTTGGTGGACGGGGCCTCGGCTGGGACCCAGTACTTC.

The V gene is TRBV27, the J gene TRBJ2-3, with D tentatively TRBD2 (5 bases). Trimming pared 6 bases from V and 5 bases from J, leaving 9 bases between. CDR1 and CDR2 from the germline V gene are MNHEY and SMNVEV (reference sequence). The CDR3 runs 12 residues. The CDR3 is CASSRAGDTQYF. CDR3 nucleotides: TGTGCCAGCAGCCGGGCGGGAGATACGCAGTATTTT.

The V call is TRBV7-3, the J call TRBJ2-6, with 8 positions matching TRBD1. J was trimmed by 2 bases and V by 5 bases; bases with no gene match: 8. The length of the CDR3 is 17 residues. Germline V CDR1 and CDR2: SGHTA, FQGTGA. Here the CDR3 DNA reads TGTGCCAGCAGCCCGTACAGGGGGGAAGCTGGGGCCAACGTCCTGACTTTC. Protein sequence: CASSPYRGEAGANVLTF. The variable domain in full, completed from reference TRBV7-3 and TRBJ2-6, reads GAGVSQTPSNKVTEKGKYVELRCDPISGHTALYWYRQSLGQGPEFLIYFQGTGAADDSGLPNDRFFAVRPEGSVSTLKIQRTERGDSAVYLCASSPYRGEAGANVLTFGAGSRLTVL.

V gene TRBV27 combines with J gene TRBJ2-2; 7 nucleotides agree with TRBD1. V shed 7 bases and J 4 bases; nucleotides not matched to a gene: 6. The CDR3 has 14 amino acids. CDR1 MNHEY and CDR2 SMNVEV come from the germline V gene (reference sequence). The CDR3 DNA is TGTGCCAGCAACGACAGGGACGGCACCGGGGAGCTGTTTTTT. Protein product: CASNDRDGTGELFF.

V gene TRBV6-6 combines with J gene TRBJ1-5, with D possibly matching TRBD1 (6 bases). Trimming removed 7 bases at V and 2 bases at J, with 18 bases between. Germline CDR1 reads MNHNY; CDR2 reads SVGAGI (reference sequence). The CDR3 has 16 amino acids. In nucleotides, the CDR3 is TGTGCCAGCACCATAGACCGGGCAGGGGGCAATCAGCCCCAGCATTTT. The encoded protein is CASTIDRAGGNQPQHF.

The genes are TRBV28 and TRBJ1-2, with D uncertain. The CDR3 consists of 11 residues. Trimming left V 6 bases short and J 5 bases short, with 7 bases between. The germline gives CDR1 MDHEN, CDR2 SYDVKM. In DNA, the CDR3 is TGTGCCAGCAGCCTCAGTTATGGCTACACCTTC. Protein sequence: CASSLSYGYTF.

This clone was seen only a few times. The DNA for the CDR3 is TGTGCCAGCAGCTTAGATGCAGTCGGGTATGGCTACACCTTC. Protein: CASSLDAVGYGYTF. The J gene is TRBJ1-2, the V gene TRBV7-2; D is unresolved. Germline CDR1 SGHTA, CDR2 FQGNSA. Trimming removed 1 base from V and 5 bases from J, with 11 bases in between. The CDR3 totals 14 residues.

This chain uses TRBV28 with TRBJ1-5, with a possible D match to TRBD1 (5 bases). The CDR3 consists of 16 residues. Trimming removed 6 bases at V and 2 bases at J, with 17 bases between. Germline loops: CDR1 MDHEN, CDR2 SYDVKM. The CDR3 region has the DNA TGTGCCAGCAGAGACTCCCAGGGAGGGGGCAATCAGCCCCAGCATTTT. Translating it yields CASRDSQGGGNQPQHF.

In this sample, this clone turned up a few times. The V gene is TRBV21-1, the J gene TRBJ1-2; no check of the table's D call, TRBD1, against the DNA was made. TRBV21-1 has pseudogene status. This CDR3 contains 13 residues. The CDR3 DNA is TGTGCCAGCGGACAACGACAGCTCTATGGCTACACCTTC. Protein: CASGQRQLYGYTF.

The CDR3 nucleotides read TGTGCCAGTTCATCAGAGTCCGATGGTGGCTACACCTTC. Translated, it gives CASSSESDGGYTF. The J gene is TRBJ1-2, the V gene TRBV19; no clear D gene. The CDR3 has 13 residues. Germline CDR1 LNHDA, CDR2 SQIVND (reference sequence). Trimming took off 8 bases at V and 7 bases at J, with 17 bases between the two ends.

CDR3 DNA sequence: TGTGCCAGCAGTTCCCCCTCACTGAAAGGCCCCTACGAGCAGTACGTC. Translated, it gives CASSSPSLKGPYEQYV. The chain combines TRBV28 with TRBJ2-7; no reliable D call. Per the germline V gene, CDR1 is MDHEN and CDR2 is SYDVKM. V shed 4 bases and J shed 2 bases, with 18 bases lying between them. This CDR3 is built from 16 residues.

This chain links TRBV13 with TRBJ2-6, with 9 positions matching TRBD1. Germline-derived CDR1 and CDR2 are PRHDT and FYEKMQ (reference sequence). The CDR3 totals 14 residues. The V and J ends lost 0 bases and 12 bases, in that order; junction bases with no gene match: 3. The CDR3 DNA reads as TGTGCCAGCAGCTTAGGGGGACAGGGTGTCGTCCTGACTTTC. Its protein is CASSLGGQGVVLTF.